This T cell receptor (beta chain) is drawn from a study of blood T cell repertoires in COVID-19. Germline loops: CDR1 SGHTA, CDR2 FQGTGA. This CDR3 region has 17 residues. V trimming: 1 base; J trimming: 4 bases; junction bases outside the gene matches: 10. In the original analysis: Nucleated cell counts were estimated from reference gene primer amplification. The protocol was immunoSEQ multiplex PCR, while the TCRdb copy is restricted to in-frame clones and leaves out a portion. From that table come the V and J calls and clone size; the DNA was used to work out D and trimming. Among fewer than 300,000 clones listed, 80% to 95% were seen once.

Sequenced material: PBMCs or T cells enriched from blood (not recorded which). V usage is TRBV7-3 and J usage is TRBJ2-1, with TRBD1 identical over 7 bases. The receptor comes from a woman in her twenties or thirties who had recovered from COVID-19. CDR3 in DNA: TGTGCCAGCAGCTTAAATTTTGGGGACAGCCGATACAATGAGCAGTTCTTC. Residues: CASSLNFGDSRYNEQFF.